Shown below are 24 T cell receptor beta chains from a single sample sequenced in a study of blood T cells in healthy people across ages. Combining a sample-barcoded 5' primer with a J-beta primer mix, a second PCR ran for 7 to 11 cycles. Via MiXCR, TCRdb re-called the 5' RACE reads, giving one row per CDR3 protein. The sample has around 850,000 distinct CDR3 sequences, about 36% seen once. The source material was blood. The source of these receptors is a man aged 18 to 35 in good health.

V and J are TRBV5-4 and TRBJ2-3, with a tentative D call TRBD1 (6 bases). The ends were cut back, 4 bases at V and 0 bases at J, with 15 bases in the middle. CDR3 length equals 16 residues. The germline CDR1 and CDR2 sequences are SGHNT and YYREEE (reference sequence). The CDR3 bases are TGTGCCAGCAGCCGGGACATTGCCCAGAGCACAGATACGCAGTATTTT. This sequence encodes CASSRDIAQSTDTQYF.

This clonotype was recorded a few times. The V call is TRBV6-1, the J call TRBJ1-2; D is undetermined. Germline CDR1 is MNHNS and CDR2 is SASEGT. Between the trimmed V and J ends, which lost 4 bases and 0 bases, there was a span of 15 bases. CDR3 size: 16 residues. The CDR3 region has the DNA TGTGCCAGCAGTGTAGGAATATCGTCAGCTAACTATGGCTACACCTTC. Translating it yields CASSVGISSANYGYTF.

This clonotype was observed a handful of times. The rearrangement joins TRBV20-1 to TRBJ2-7; 7 nucleotides line up with TRBD1. J gave up 0 bases and V 4 bases, and 6 bases lay outside the gene matches. The germline CDR1 and CDR2 sequences are DFQATT and SNEGSKA (reference sequence). The CDR3 is made up of 14 amino acids. CDR3 sequence: CSAKPGQSSYEQYF. The CDR3 DNA is TGCAGTGCTAAGCCGGGACAGAGCTCCTACGAGCAGTACTTC.

There are a few counts of this clonotype. V is TRBV6-1 and J is TRBJ1-2, with TRBD1 matching over 9 bases. The junction had 6 bases not matched to a gene; V was cut back by 2 bases and J by 8 bases. Germline CDR1 is MNHNS and CDR2 is SASEGT. CDR3 length: 14 amino acids. For the CDR3, the DNA is TGTGCCAGCAGTGAACTGGACAGGGGAGTCGGCTACACCTTC. Translating gives CASSELDRGVGYTF.

Turning to this clonotype: A much larger clone lies a single base off, so this may be a read error. This chain connects TRBV12-3 or TRBV12-4 to TRBJ2-5, with 14 positions matching TRBD2. The last part of the DNA fits TRBJ2-1 better; the J call may be wrong. This CDR3 contains 17 residues. The CDR3 sequence: CASSGLAGGPYQETQFF. The CDR3 DNA reads as TGTGCCAGCAGCGGACTAGCGGGGGGACCCTACCAAGAGACCCAGTTCTTC.

This clonotype was counted only a few times. J is TRBJ2-1 and V is TRBV20-1; D unresolved. Trimming took 5 bases from V and 7 from J, leaving 12 bases between them. The germline gives CDR1 DFQATT, CDR2 SNEGSKA (reference sequence). There are 12 residues in the CDR3. This CDR3 is CSAHPVVNEQFF. Here the CDR3 DNA reads TGCAGTGCTCATCCCGTTGTTAATGAGCAGTTCTTC.

In this sample, this clonotype turned up a few times. The genes are TRBV7-9 and TRBJ2-1; D possibly corresponds to TRBD1 (5 bases). Germline V gives CDR1 SEHNR, CDR2 FQNEAQ (reference sequence). V was clipped by 11 bases and J by 7 bases, with 12 bases between them. This CDR3 has 11 amino acids. CDR3 amino acids: CAAGIGNEQFF. In nucleotides, the CDR3 is TGTGCCGCAGGGATTGGGAATGAGCAGTTCTTC.

Only a few counts were recorded for this clonotype. The rearrangement uses TRBV29-1 and TRBJ1-1; 7 bases are shared with TRBD1. J lost 1 base, V lost 6 bases, and 8 bases had no gene match. CDR3 length: 14 residues. Germline values: CDR1 SQVTM, CDR2 ANQGSEA. CDR3 loop: CSVERQGANTEAFF. The CDR3 nucleotides are TGCAGCGTCGAAAGACAGGGCGCGAACACTGAAGCTTTCTTT.

Of note for this clonotype: Possible read error: a much larger clone is one base away. The gene calls are TRBV12-3 or TRBV12-4 and TRBJ2-1; 10 positions agree with TRBD2. The CDR3 extends over 16 amino acids. The ends lost 2 bases at V and 8 bases at J; junction bases unmatched: 9. The CDR3 loop reads CASSLPASGGGDEQFF. As DNA, the CDR3 is TGTGCCAGCAGTTTACCGGCTAGCGGGGGTGGAGATGAGCAGTTCTTC.

Worth noting for this clonotype: The junction departs from germline at one end; a sequencing error may be responsible. V usage is TRBV7-3 and J usage is TRBJ2-2; TRBD1 matches at 7 bases. This CDR3 is built from 17 residues. From germline, CDR1 is SGHTA and CDR2 FQGTGA. CDR3 loop: CVSSSQDRPINTGELFF. CDR3 in DNA: TGTGTCAGCAGCTCCCAGGACAGGCCGATTAACACCGGGGAGCTGTTTTTT.

The chain recombines TRBV10-3 with TRBJ2-2, with 9 bases identical to TRBD2. V lost 3 bases, J lost 7 bases, and 12 bases stayed unmatched. Germline CDR1 ENHRY, CDR2 SYGVKD. The CDR3 totals 17 residues. The CDR3 sequence is CAISDPGLAGSYGELFF. CDR3 nucleotide sequence: TGTGCCATCAGTGATCCTGGCCTAGCGGGGTCATACGGGGAGCTGTTTTTT.

The chain is built from TRBV5-1 and TRBJ2-5, with D unclear. Trimming took off 1 base at V and 5 bases at J, with 12 bases between the two ends. The CDR3 is 14 residues long. In germline, CDR1 is SGHRS, CDR2 YFSETQ. The CDR3 bases are TGCGCCAGCAGCTTGTCGGCCTTGGGGGAGACCCAGTACTTC. Translation gives CASSLSALGETQYF.

The chain employs TRBV10-3 and TRBJ1-5; no firm D call. The CDR3 spans 13 residues. V was trimmed by 10 bases and J by 2 bases, leaving 12 bases between them. Per the germline V gene, CDR1 is ENHRY and CDR2 is SYGVKD. In DNA, the CDR3 is TGTGCCAGCCGTACGGACGGCAATCAGCCCCAGCATTTT. As protein: CASRTDGNQPQHF.

This clonotype was found many times. The rearrangement joins TRBV7-2 to TRBJ2-4, with 7 bases identical to TRBD1. The CDR3 is made up of 13 amino acids. Trimming removed 5 bases from V and 5 bases from J; junction bases left unmatched: 3. Germline V gives CDR1 SGHTA, CDR2 FQGNSA. The CDR3 here is CASSPGQQNIQYF. Written as DNA, the CDR3 is TGTGCCAGCAGCCCGGGACAGCAAAACATTCAGTACTTC. The full variable domain, its missing parts supplied by reference TRBV7-2 and TRBJ2-4, is GAGVSQSPSNKVTEKGKDVELRCDPISGHTALYWYRQSLGQGLEFLIYFQGNSAPDKSGLPSDRFSAERTGGSVSTLTIQRTQQEDSAVYLCASSPGQQNIQYFGAGTRLSVL.

As regards this clonotype: A read error may be the cause here, since a much bigger clone is one base away. The rearrangement links TRBV4-3 to TRBJ2-3; TRBD1 agrees at 10 bases. Losses at the gene ends were 0 bases for V and 3 bases for J; bases not matched to a gene: 6. The length of the CDR3 is 17 residues. Germline lookup yields CDR1 LGHNA and CDR2 YSLEER. In DNA, the CDR3 is TGCGCCAGCAGCCAAGATGGTGCGGGACAGGGGACAGATACGCAGTATTTT. Residues: CASSQDGAGQGTDTQYF.

V usage is TRBV7-9 and J usage is TRBJ2-2; 7 positions match TRBD2. CDR1 and CDR2 (germline): SEHNR, FQNEAQ (reference sequence). The CDR3 spans 17 residues. The ends lost 5 bases at V and 4 bases at J; junction bases unmatched: 13. The DNA for the CDR3 is TGTGCCAGCAGCCGGAAGCGGGGCGCATCGATCACCGGGGAGCTGTTTTTT. It codes for CASSRKRGASITGELFF. Combining the CDR3 with reference TRBV7-9 and TRBJ2-2 gives the whole variable domain DTGVSQNPRHKITKRGQNVTFRCDPISEHNRLYWYRQTLGQGPEFLTYFQNEAQLEKSRLLSDRFSAERPKGSFSTLEIQRTEQGDSAMYLCASSRKRGASITGELFFGEGSRLTVL.

The rearrangement links TRBV7-9 to TRBJ2-1; D might be TRBD1 (6 bases). The germline V gene has CDR1 SEHNR and CDR2 FQNEAQ (reference sequence). The CDR3 length is 11 residues. V lost 5 bases and J lost 14, with 13 bases in between. The CDR3 DNA sequence: TGTGCCAGCAGCATACAGGGTGTGGAGTTCTTC. It specifies CASSIQGVEFF.

V and J are TRBV7-8 and TRBJ1-2; no clear D. CDR3 length equals 16 residues. The V end lost 0 bases, the J end lost 1 base, and 12 bases lay between the germline ends. Germline CDR1 SGHVS, CDR2 FQNEAQ. This CDR3 is CASSLARFINNYGYTF. DNA for the CDR3: TGTGCCAGCAGCTTAGCCCGCTTTATTAATAACTATGGCTACACCTTC.

At least ten counts were recorded for this clonotype. The chain links TRBV12-3 or TRBV12-4 to TRBJ1-2; D is perhaps TRBD1 (6 bases). The CDR3 length is 14 residues. V dropped 6 bases and J dropped 2 bases, with 13 bases sitting between them. The CDR3 nucleotides are TGTGCCAGCAGCTACAGGGCGGCGAACTATGGCTACACCTTC. Residues: CASSYRAANYGYTF.

The rearrangement links TRBV4-2 to TRBJ2-1; TRBD2 agrees at 12 bases. After removal of 2 bases from V and 6 bases from J, the junction contained 5 bases not matched to a gene. CDR1 and CDR2 from the germline V gene are LGHNA and YNFKEQ. The CDR3 sequence is 16 residues long. This chain's CDR3 is CASSQQTSGRPNEQFF. For the CDR3, the DNA is TGTGCCAGCAGCCAACAGACTAGCGGGAGACCCAATGAGCAGTTCTTC.

This clonotype was counted between two and nine times. This rearrangement joins TRBV12-3 or TRBV12-4 to TRBJ1-4, with TRBD1 matching 7 bases. The CDR3 length is 14 residues. The V segment lost 6 bases and the J segment 8 bases; nucleotides outside the gene matches: 9. The CDR3 DNA is TGTGCCAGCAGCCTAGACAGGGATCAGGAAAAACTGTTTTTT. Translation gives CASSLDRDQEKLFF.

This clonotype was recorded a few times. The V and J genes are TRBV7-8 and TRBJ2-5, with D possibly TRBD1 on 6 matching bases. The J call is doubtful: the DNA matches TRBJ2-7 better. Germline loops: CDR1 SGHVS, CDR2 FQNEAQ. This CDR3 has 15 residues. The DNA of the CDR3 is TGTGCCAGCAGCCCCTTCGGACAGTCGTCCCACGAGCAGTACTTC. It specifies CASSPFGQSSHEQYF.

This clonotype is a singleton in its sample. The V and J genes are TRBV7-3 and TRBJ2-3, with a possible D match to TRBD2 (6 bases). This CDR3 has 14 residues. CDR1 SGHTA and CDR2 FQGTGA come from the germline V gene. The V end was cut by 4 bases, the J end by 4 bases, with 12 bases between. The CDR3 DNA follows: TGTGCCAGCAGCTACGGGACGGGGGCAGATACGCAGTATTTT. Its translation is CASSYGTGADTQYF.

V is TRBV5-1 and J is TRBJ2-1, with 9 bases matching TRBD1. This CDR3 spans 15 amino acids. The V gene end was trimmed by 2 bases and the J gene end by 6 bases; junction bases not matched to a gene: 6. Germline V gives CDR1 SGHRS, CDR2 YFSETQ. The CDR3 nucleotides are TGCGCCAGCAGCTTTCCCGGGACAGGGTGCAATGAGCAGTTCTTC. As protein: CASSFPGTGCNEQFF.